This is a list of T cell receptor beta chains from one sample in a study of T cell responses to AZD1222 COVID-19 vaccine. TCRdb's copy holds only in-frame clones and misses some; the assay was immunoSEQ multiplex PCR. The repertoire holds 70,000 to 90,000 clones, with over 85% as singletons. The sequencing here drew on peripheral blood, taken on day 0 of AZD1222 vaccination. Source of these receptors: an adult in good health. CDR3s include the opening cysteine and the closing phenylalanine or tryptophan. A D gene is named only where the DNA matches it firmly. Size values are once, few and many counts, or a class for expanded clones, and some rows have none.

clone_size,j_call,d_call,v_call,cdr3_aa,cdr3_nt
.,TRBJ2-3,TRBD2,TRBV18,CASSPSSGATDTQYF,TGTGCCAGCTCACCAAGTAGCGGGGCGACAGATACGCAGTATTTT
once,TRBJ1-2,.,TRBV3-1/TRBV3-2,CASSQSMGGPYGYTF,TGTGCCAGCAGCCAAAGCATGGGCGGACCTTATGGCTACACCTTC
.,TRBJ1-2,.,TRBV5-1,CASSLGAGGSNYGYTF,TGCGCCAGCAGCTTGGGTGCCGGGGGTTCTAACTATGGCTACACCTTC
few,TRBJ2-5,TRBD2,TRBV7-7,CASSPGTSGGAETQYF,TGTGCCAGCAGCCCCGGGACTAGCGGGGGGGCAGAGACCCAGTACTTC
.,TRBJ1-1,.,TRBV7-2,CASSLSSLGEAFF,TGTGCCAGCAGCTTAAGCTCGTTGGGTGAAGCTTTCTTT
.,TRBJ1-2,TRBD1,TRBV12-5,CASGSWDRVVWGYTF,TGTGCTAGTGGCTCTTGGGACAGGGTTGTGTGGGGCTACACCTTC
.,TRBJ2-3,.,TRBV5-1,CASRGAIGTDTQYF,TGCGCCAGCCGGGGAGCCATAGGCACAGATACGCAGTATTTT
.,TRBJ2-7,.,TRBV12-5,CASGFPRGGAYEQYF,TGTGCTAGTGGTTTCCCCCGTGGAGGAGCCTACGAGCAGTACTTC
.,TRBJ1-2,TRBD1,TRBV2,CASREGQVDGYTF,TGTGCCAGCAGGGAGGGACAGGTAGATGGCTACACCTTC
.,TRBJ1-2,TRBD1,TRBV30,CACGQKGGGYTF,TGTGCCTGTGGACAGAAAGGGGGCGGCTACACCTTC
few,TRBJ2-7,TRBD2,TRBV2,CASSSSGNLYEQYF,TGTGCCAGCAGTTCTAGCGGTAACTTGTACGAGCAGTACTTC
.,TRBJ2-3,TRBD1,TRBV6-2/TRBV6-3,CASSNRDSLFPDTQYF,TGTGCCAGCAGTAACCGGGACAGTCTTTTCCCAGATACGCAGTATTTT
.,TRBJ1-1,.,TRBV5-4,CASSPPGLRSMNTEAFF,TGTGCCAGCAGCCCCCCGGGACTCAGAAGCATGAACACTGAAGCTTTCTTT
.,TRBJ2-6,TRBD1,TRBV4-2,CASSQADRVTSGANVLTF,TGTGCCAGCAGCCAAGCGGACAGGGTAACTTCTGGGGCCAACGTCCTGACTTTC
.,TRBJ1-1,TRBD1,TRBV6-5,CASSRDRVRPEAFF,TGTGCCAGCAGTCGCGACAGGGTCCGGCCTGAAGCTTTCTTT
.,TRBJ2-3,.,TRBV7-2,CASSLSGPTDTQYF,TGTGCCAGCAGCTTATCGGGGCCCACAGATACGCAGTATTTT
.,TRBJ1-4,TRBD1,TRBV29-1,CSGGQVPEKLFF,TGCAGCGGGGGACAGGTACCTGAAAAACTGTTTTTT
.,TRBJ2-3,TRBD1,TRBV19,CASSIGQGADTQYF,TGTGCCAGTAGTATCGGACAGGGGGCAGATACGCAGTATTTT
.,TRBJ2-1,TRBD2,TRBV29-1,CSVASGTSSNEQFF,TGCAGCGTCGCCTCCGGGACTAGCTCGAATGAGCAGTTCTTC
few,TRBJ1-3,.,TRBV4-1,CASSQFGRGNTIYF,TGCGCCAGCAGCCAATTTGGGAGAGGAAACACCATATATTTT
.,TRBJ1-2,.,TRBV6-4,CASSDGAVFGGYTF,TGTGCCAGCAGTGACGGGGCGGTCTTCGGTGGCTACACCTTC
.,TRBJ2-2,.,TRBV7-2,CASSLVGRVGTGELFF,TGTGCCAGCAGCTTAGTGGGCAGGGTAGGAACCGGGGAGCTGTTTTTT
.,TRBJ2-2,TRBD2,TRBV7-2,CASIPGGGQNTGELFF,TGTGCCAGCATCCCGGGGGGGGGACAAAACACCGGGGAGCTGTTTTTT
.,TRBJ2-7,TRBD1,TRBV20-1,CSARTGYEQYF,TGCAGTGCCAGGACAGGGTACGAGCAGTACTTC
once,TRBJ2-3,.,TRBV7-2,CASSPDRSTDTQYF,TGTGCCAGCAGCCCCGACCGAAGCACAGATACGCAGTATTTT
once,TRBJ1-3,.,TRBV15,CATSRDIGGGNTIYF,TGTGCCACCAGCAGAGATATAGGCGGAGGAAACACCATATATTTT